Listed below are T cell receptor beta chains from one sample, sequenced in a study of brain metastases from non-small cell lung cancer. Sequencing used immunoSEQ multiplex PCR; TCRdb keeps in-frame clones, though not all of them. This sample has about 1,000 clones, with around three quarters found just once. Sequencing used tissue from a brain metastasis. All receptors come from a donor aged 40 or older with non-small cell lung cancer. CDR3s include the opening cysteine and the closing phenylalanine or tryptophan. The order of the fields is clone size, V gene, J gene, D gene, CDR3 DNA, CDR3 protein. A D gene is named only where the DNA matches it firmly. Part of the rows lack a size; the others show once, few, many or a class for expanded clones.

NA	TRBV28	TRBJ2-7	NA	TGTGCCAGCAGTTTTGGTCGAAACTACGAGCAGTACTTC	CASSFGRNYEQYF
NA	TRBV7-8	TRBJ2-7	NA	TGTGCCAGCAGCTTAGGGGGGACCCCCGTCCACTCCTACGAGCAGTACTTC	CASSLGGTPVHSYEQYF
NA	TRBV6-2/TRBV6-3	TRBJ2-1	NA	TGTGCCAGCAGTTACTCCTCGGTTATCCCCTACAATGAGCAGTTCTTC	CASSYSSVIPYNEQFF
few	TRBV9	TRBJ1-4	TRBD1	TGTGCCAGCAGCGTGGGACAGAGGCTTAATGAAAAACTGTTTTTT	CASSVGQRLNEKLFF
NA	TRBV7-2	TRBJ2-3	NA	TGTGCCAGCAGCAGCCAGGACATCTATACGCAGTATTTT	CASSSQDIYTQYF
once	TRBV7-2	TRBJ1-3	NA	TGTGCCAGCAGCCCGTTGGCTCTGGCAAGCTACACCATATATTTT	CASSPLALASYTIYF
NA	TRBV6-6	TRBJ2-1	TRBD1	TGTGCCAGCAGTTACGCGGCACCGGGACAGCCCAATGAGCAGTTCTTC	CASSYAAPGQPNEQFF
NA	TRBV24-1	TRBJ2-7	NA	TGCGCCACCAGTGATACCGGAACTAGTATCTACGAGCAGTACTTC	CATSDTGTSIYEQYF
NA	TRBV14	TRBJ2-2	NA	TGTGCCAGCAGCCAAGATAAGGGCGCGAACACCGGGGAGCTGTTTTTT	CASSQDKGANTGELFF
NA	TRBV10-3	TRBJ1-3	NA	TGTGCCATCAGTGACCCCGATGACCCCTCTGGAAACACCATATATTTT	CAISDPDDPSGNTIYF
NA	TRBV4-2	TRBJ1-6	NA	TGTGCCAGCAGCCCCCCGGTCGGGGTCGGCTATAATTCACCCCTCCACTTT	CASSPPVGVGYNSPLHF
once	TRBV9	TRBJ1-2	NA	TGTGCCAGCAGCGTTTCCCCGAATGGGGTCGGCGGCTACACCTTC	CASSVSPNGVGGYTF
NA	TRBV10-3	TRBJ2-3	TRBD1	TGTGCCACACAGGGGGCGCTTTCAACAGATACGCAGTATTTT	CATQGALSTDTQYF
NA	TRBV2	TRBJ2-5	NA	TGTGCCAGCCAACGGGTCAGTCAAGAGACCCAGTACTTC	CASQRVSQETQYF
NA	TRBV5-6	TRBJ2-7	NA	TGTGCCAGCAGCTTTTTTACCCGACCAGGACCTGTCAGGTACGAGCAGTACTTC	CASSFFTRPGPVRYEQYF
NA	TRBV4-3	TRBJ2-5	TRBD1	TGCGCCAGCAACCAAGATCGGGACAGGGTGGAGACCCAGTACTTC	CASNQDRDRVETQYF
NA	TRBV18	TRBJ2-7	TRBD2	TGTGCCAGCTCACCCTCCGGATGGGCGCGGGGGGGATCCTACGAGCAGTACTTC	CASSPSGWARGGSYEQYF
NA	TRBV14	TRBJ1-1	NA	TGTGCCAGCAGCGGGGACACTGAAGCTTTCTTT	CASSGDTEAFF
NA	TRBV27	TRBJ2-2	TRBD2	TGTGCCAGCAGGGGGGGGATGAACACCGGGGAGCTGTTTTTT	CASRGGMNTGELFF
few	TRBV7-2	TRBJ1-3	NA	TGTGCCAGCAGCCCGTTGGCCCTGGCAAGCTACACCATATATTTT	CASSPLALASYTIYF
few	TRBV6-5	TRBJ1-2	NA	TGTGCCAGCAGTTACTCGTCCCGGGACATGTATGGCTACACCTTC	CASSYSSRDMYGYTF
NA	TRBV5-2	TRBJ1-2	NA	TGTGCCAGCAAATATTTGGGAGAGTACGCCTATGGCTACACCTTC	CASKYLGEYAYGYTF
NA	TRBV3-1/TRBV3-2	TRBJ2-3	NA	TGTGCCAGCAGCTATTCTGGGGACACAGATACGCAGTATTTT	CASSYSGDTDTQYF
once	TRBV7-9	TRBJ1-1	NA	TGTGCCAGCAGCCCCGAGGGCGGGTTGAACACTGAAGCTTTCTTT	CASSPEGGLNTEAFF
NA	TRBV6-5	TRBJ2-7	TRBD1	TGTGCCAGCAGCATTGGGACAGGGGCCCACGAGCAGTACTTC	CASSIGTGAHEQYF
once	TRBV9	TRBJ1-1	NA	TGTGCCAGCAGCGTAGCTGGAGTGTCTGAAGCTTTCTTT	CASSVAGVSEAFF
NA	TRBV5-1	TRBJ1-6	TRBD1	TGCGCCAGCAGCTTGGGGTCCGGGACAGGGGGAAAGTCACCCCTCCACTTT	CASSLGSGTGGKSPLHF
NA	TRBV13	TRBJ1-6	NA	TGTGCCAGCAGCTTGAACCCTCTAGGGCCAGGGGTTAATTCACCCCTCCACTTT	CASSLNPLGPGVNSPLHF
once	TRBV24-1	TRBJ2-1	TRBD2	TGTGCCACCAGTGTGTGGGGGGGGGAGCAGTTCTTC	CATSVWGGEQFF
NA	TRBV9	TRBJ2-7	TRBD2	TGTGCCAGCAGCGTAGCTAGCGGGGGGGCCGCCTACGAGCAGTACTTC	CASSVASGGAAYEQYF
NA	TRBV28	TRBJ2-6	NA	TGTGCCAGCAGTTTATTGGTGGGTGGGGCTTGGGCCAACGTCCTGACTTTC	CASSLLVGGAWANVLTF
NA	TRBV21-1	TRBJ1-3	NA	TGTGCCAGCAGGTCGCGGATAGCTACAACACAACACGCACGAAACACCATATATTTT	CASRSRIATTQHARNTIYF
once	TRBV7-9	TRBJ2-1	NA	TGTGCCAGCAACCAAGGGCCAAACAATGAGCAGTTCTTC	CASNQGPNNEQFF
few	TRBV4-1	TRBJ1-5	NA	TGCGCCAGCAGCCAAGACAGGGATAGCAATCAGCCCCAGCATTTT	CASSQDRDSNQPQHF
NA	TRBV24-1	TRBJ2-5	TRBD1	TGTGCCACCAATGGGCAATGCGACAGGGCGGGAGAGACCCAGTACTTC	CATNGQCDRAGETQYF